What follows describes a single TCR beta chain. As handled by the study authors: Estimation of nucleated cell counts relied on the amplification of reference gene primers. Some clones are missing from TCRdb's copy, which holds only in-frame ones; the method was immunoSEQ multiplex PCR. V and J calls and clone size follow that table, whereas D and trimming were derived from the DNA. This sample has fewer than 120,000 clones, with around 68% found just once. J gave up 4 bases and V 4 bases, and 15 bases lay outside the gene matches. Germline values: CDR1 SGHNT, CDR2 YYREEE (reference sequence). The CDR3 is 17 residues long. The data are from a study of blood T cell repertoires in COVID-19. Study details: Samples representing acute and convalescent COVID-19 were sourced from the United States, Italy and Spain. Sources were T cells, B-cell-depleted T cells, or PBMCs; the material itself was cDNA or gDNA.

The TCR was taken from an older woman with acute or convalescent COVID-19. This chain uses TRBV5-4 with TRBJ1-2; 8 bases match TRBD1. The sample was peripheral blood. The CDR3 reads CASSPAAGGSSPYGYTF. The DNA of the CDR3 is TGTGCCAGCAGCCCGGCGGCAGGGGGCTCTTCTCCCTATGGCTACACCTTC.